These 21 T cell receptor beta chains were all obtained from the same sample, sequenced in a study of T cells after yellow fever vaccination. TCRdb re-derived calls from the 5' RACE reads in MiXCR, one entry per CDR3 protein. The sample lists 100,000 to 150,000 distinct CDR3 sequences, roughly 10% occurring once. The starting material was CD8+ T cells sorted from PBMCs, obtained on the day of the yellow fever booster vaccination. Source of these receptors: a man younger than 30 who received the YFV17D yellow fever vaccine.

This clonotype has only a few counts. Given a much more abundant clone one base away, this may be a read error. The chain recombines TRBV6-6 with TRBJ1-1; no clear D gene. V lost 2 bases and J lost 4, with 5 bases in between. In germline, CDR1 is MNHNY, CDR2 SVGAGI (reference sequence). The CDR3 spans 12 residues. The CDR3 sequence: CASSYVGTEAFF. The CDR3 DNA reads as TGTGCCAGCAGTTACGTGGGCACTGAAGCTTTCTTT.

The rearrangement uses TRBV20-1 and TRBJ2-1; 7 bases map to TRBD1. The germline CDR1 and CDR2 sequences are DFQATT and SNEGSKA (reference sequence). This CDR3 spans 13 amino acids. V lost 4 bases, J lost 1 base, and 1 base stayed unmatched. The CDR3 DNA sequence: TGCAGTGCTACACAGGGGTCCTACAATGAGCAGTTCTTC. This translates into CSATQGSYNEQFF.

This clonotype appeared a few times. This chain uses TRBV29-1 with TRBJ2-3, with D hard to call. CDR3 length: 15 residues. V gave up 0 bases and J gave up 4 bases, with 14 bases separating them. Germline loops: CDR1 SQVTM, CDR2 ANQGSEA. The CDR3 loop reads CSVEDTEGFSDTQYF. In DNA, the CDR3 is TGCAGCGTTGAAGATACGGAAGGATTCTCAGATACGCAGTATTTT.

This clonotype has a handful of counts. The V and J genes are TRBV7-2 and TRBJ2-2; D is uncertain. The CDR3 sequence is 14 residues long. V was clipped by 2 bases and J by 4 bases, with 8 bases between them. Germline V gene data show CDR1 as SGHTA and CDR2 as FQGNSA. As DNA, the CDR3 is TGTGCCAGCAGCTTAAAATGGGTCACCGGGGAGCTGTTTTTT. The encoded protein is CASSLKWVTGELFF.

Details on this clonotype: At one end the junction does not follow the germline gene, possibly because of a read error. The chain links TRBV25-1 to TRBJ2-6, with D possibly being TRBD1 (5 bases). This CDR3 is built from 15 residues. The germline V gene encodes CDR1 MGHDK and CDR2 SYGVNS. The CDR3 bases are TGTGCCAGCAGGGATAGGAGCTCTGGGGCCTACGTCCTGACTTTC. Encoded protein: CASRDRSSGAYVLTF.

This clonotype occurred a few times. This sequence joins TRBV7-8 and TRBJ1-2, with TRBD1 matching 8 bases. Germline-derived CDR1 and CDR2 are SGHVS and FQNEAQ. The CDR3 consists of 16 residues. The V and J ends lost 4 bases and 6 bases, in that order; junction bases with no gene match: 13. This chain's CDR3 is CASSSPPDRAGDGYTF. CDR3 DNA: TGTGCCAGCAGCTCGCCACCGGACAGGGCGGGCGATGGCTACACCTTC.

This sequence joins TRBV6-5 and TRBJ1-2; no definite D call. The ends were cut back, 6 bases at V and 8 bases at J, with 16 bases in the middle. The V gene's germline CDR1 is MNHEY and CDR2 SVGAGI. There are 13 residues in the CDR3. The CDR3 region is CASSAGVRSGYTF. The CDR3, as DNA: TGTGCCAGCAGCGCGGGAGTTCGGAGCGGCTACACCTTC.

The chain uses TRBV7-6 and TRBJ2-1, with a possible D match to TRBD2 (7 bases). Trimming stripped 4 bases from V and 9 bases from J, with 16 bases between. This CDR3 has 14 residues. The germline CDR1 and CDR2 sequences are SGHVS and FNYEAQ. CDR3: CASSSPGGAGEQFF. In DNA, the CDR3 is TGTGCCAGCAGCTCACCTGGGGGGGCCGGTGAGCAGTTCTTC.

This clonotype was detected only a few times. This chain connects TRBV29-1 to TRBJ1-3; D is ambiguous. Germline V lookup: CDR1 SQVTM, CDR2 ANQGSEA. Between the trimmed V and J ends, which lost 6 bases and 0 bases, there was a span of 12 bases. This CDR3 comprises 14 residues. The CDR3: CSVTGGPSGNTIYF. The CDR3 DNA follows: TGCAGCGTGACCGGCGGGCCCTCTGGAAACACCATATATTTT.

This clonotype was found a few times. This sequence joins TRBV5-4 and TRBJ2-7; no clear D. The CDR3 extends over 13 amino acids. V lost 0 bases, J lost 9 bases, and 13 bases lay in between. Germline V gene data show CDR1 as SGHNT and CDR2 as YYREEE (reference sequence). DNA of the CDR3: TGTGCCAGCAGCTTGGTAGGAGAGAACTTGCAGTACGTC. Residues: CASSLVGENLQYV.

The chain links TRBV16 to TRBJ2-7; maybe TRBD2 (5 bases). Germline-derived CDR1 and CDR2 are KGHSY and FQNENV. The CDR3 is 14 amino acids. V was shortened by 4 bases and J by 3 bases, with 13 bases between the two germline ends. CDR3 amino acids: CASSLRGGGYEQYF. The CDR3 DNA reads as TGTGCCAGCAGCCTCCGAGGAGGAGGCTACGAGCAGTACTTC.

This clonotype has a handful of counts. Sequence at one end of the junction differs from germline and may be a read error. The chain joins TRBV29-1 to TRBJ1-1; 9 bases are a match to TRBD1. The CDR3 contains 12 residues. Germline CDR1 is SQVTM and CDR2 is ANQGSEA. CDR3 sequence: CSVTGGNAEAFF. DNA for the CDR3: TGCAGCGTGACAGGGGGGAACGCTGAAGCTTTCTTT.

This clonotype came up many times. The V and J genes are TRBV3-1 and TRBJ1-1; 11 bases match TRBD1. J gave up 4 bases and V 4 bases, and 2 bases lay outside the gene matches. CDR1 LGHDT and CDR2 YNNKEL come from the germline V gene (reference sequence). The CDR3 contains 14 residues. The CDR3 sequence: CASSPGTGGTEAFF. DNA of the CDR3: TGTGCCAGCAGCCCCGGGACAGGGGGCACTGAAGCTTTCTTT.

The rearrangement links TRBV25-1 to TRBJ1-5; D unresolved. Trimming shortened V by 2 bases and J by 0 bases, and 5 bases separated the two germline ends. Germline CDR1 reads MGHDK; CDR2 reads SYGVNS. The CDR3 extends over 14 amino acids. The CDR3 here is CASSEQNSNQPQHF. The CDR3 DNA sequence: TGTGCCAGCAGTGAACAGAATAGCAATCAGCCCCAGCATTTT.

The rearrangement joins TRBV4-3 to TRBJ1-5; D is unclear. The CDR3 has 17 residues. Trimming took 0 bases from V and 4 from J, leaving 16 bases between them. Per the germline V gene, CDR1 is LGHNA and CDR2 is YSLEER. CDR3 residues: CASSQDFPGEGNQPQHF. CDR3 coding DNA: TGCGCCAGCAGCCAAGATTTTCCTGGGGAAGGTAATCAGCCCCAGCATTTT.

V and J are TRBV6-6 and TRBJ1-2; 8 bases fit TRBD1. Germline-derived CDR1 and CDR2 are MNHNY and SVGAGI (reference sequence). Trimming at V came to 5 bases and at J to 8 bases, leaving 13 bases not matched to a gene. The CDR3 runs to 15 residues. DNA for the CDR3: TGTGCCAGCAGTACCTTACTGGCAGGGGGCGACGGCTACACCTTC. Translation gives CASSTLLAGGDGYTF.

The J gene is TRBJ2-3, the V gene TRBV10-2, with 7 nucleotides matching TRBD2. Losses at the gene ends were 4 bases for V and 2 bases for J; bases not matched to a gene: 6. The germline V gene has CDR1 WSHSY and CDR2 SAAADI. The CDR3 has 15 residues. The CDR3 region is CASSVPAGPTDTQYF. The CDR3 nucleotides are TGCGCCAGCAGTGTTCCAGCGGGGCCCACAGATACGCAGTATTTT.

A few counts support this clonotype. The DNA of the CDR3 is TGTGCCAGCAGTATGATGAACGCAGGAGTGCGACCAGATACGCAGTATTTT. This sequence encodes CASSMMNAGVRPDTQYF. The chain is built from TRBV6-2 or TRBV6-3 and TRBJ2-3; the D is unclear. There are 17 residues in the CDR3. Deletions cut 5 bases from V and 4 bases from J, with 22 bases between. The germline CDR1 and CDR2 sequences are MNHEY and SVGEGT.

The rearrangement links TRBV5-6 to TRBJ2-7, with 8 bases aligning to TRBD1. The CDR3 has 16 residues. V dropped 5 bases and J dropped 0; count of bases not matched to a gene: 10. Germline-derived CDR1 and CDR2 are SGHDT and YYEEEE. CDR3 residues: CASRSRQGPISYEQYV. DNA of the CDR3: TGTGCCAGCAGATCAAGACAGGGGCCGATCTCCTACGAGCAGTACGTC.

For the CDR3, the DNA is TGTGCCAGCTGGGCAGTCGGCTACACCTTC. Its translation: CASWAVGYTF. V usage is TRBV6-2 or TRBV6-3 and J usage is TRBJ1-2; D gene unclear. Trimming cost V 8 bases and J 8 bases, with 9 bases left between them. The germline CDR1 and CDR2 sequences are MNHEY and SVGEGT. The CDR3 totals 10 residues.

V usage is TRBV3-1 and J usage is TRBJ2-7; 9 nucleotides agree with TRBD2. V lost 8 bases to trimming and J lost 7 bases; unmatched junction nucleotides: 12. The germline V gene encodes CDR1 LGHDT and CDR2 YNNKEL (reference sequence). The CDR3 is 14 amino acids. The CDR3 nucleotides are TGTGCCAGCGGACAGAGCGGGGGGCCCCTTGAGCAGTACTTC. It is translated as CASGQSGGPLEQYF.